This TCR beta chain was observed in a study of T-cell reconstitution after alpha-beta-depleted transplantation in children. Study-wide findings and caveats: Where some patients showed high TCRbeta diversity at day 60, it came from recipient T cells and thymic progenitors that had survived. The origin of alpha-beta T cells about two months after transplant was reportedly several hundred expanded graft clones.

Unique molecular identifiers were incorporated when the TCRbeta library was constructed. MiXCR was run by TCRdb on the PCR reads, yielding one entry per CDR3 protein. The sample carries 550,000 to 800,000 distinct CDR3 sequences, around 14% recorded once. This clonotype occurred many times. What it binds is unknown. Per germline, CDR1 SGHTA and CDR2 FQGNSA. CDR3 length equals 15 residues. The V segment lost 2 bases and the J segment 6 bases; nucleotides outside the gene matches: 5. The sample in question was PBMCs, obtained before TCRalphabeta/CD19-depleted stem cell transplant. The TCR comes from a girl aged 2 to 9 with congenital amegakaryocytic thrombocytopenia, due to receive a stem cell transplant. The chain recombines TRBV7-2 with TRBJ2-1, with 9 bases matching TRBD2. CDR3 nucleotides: TGTGCCAGCAGCTTACCTAGCGGGACTCTCAATGAGCAGTTCTTC. The encoded protein is CASSLPSGTLNEQFF.